This T cell receptor beta chain stems from a study of T cell responses to AZD1222 COVID-19 vaccine (TCRdb year 2021). As for the study more broadly: AZD1222 recipients given second doses at about 4 weeks or at about 12 weeks were pooled, since spike-specific TCR depth and breadth were not found to differ between the two schedules. TCR sequencing was performed for 233 trial participants, of whom around 210 were given two doses of AZD1222 and some 26 were given two doses of MenACWY control vaccine. Enrollment into the trials was organized by age into subgroups of 18-55, 56-69 and 70-plus years, and those subgroups contained about 160, 30 and 59 TCR-sequenced participants, respectively. Overall results and qualifications from the work: The 56-69-year group was small, and its depth increase did not reach significance, likely because of low power. Reportedly, almost half of the unique spike-specific TCRs recognized epitopes lying outside the regions that are mutated in the B.1.351 and B.1.1.7 variants. Conclusions about previously exposed vaccinees are limited because only a handful of AZD1222 recipients were SARS-CoV-2 seropositive at baseline. Because no samples from the day 14 peak response were available, repertoires could be characterized only after the peak T cell response. After two AZD1222 doses, spike-specific TCR breadth and depth were significantly higher than at day 0 and than in MenACWY recipients. Most participants were white British and females outnumbered males, and the authors suggested that clonal diversity may have been underestimated. The whole spike protein was spanned by vaccine-associated CD4 TCRs, and dominant responses were seen in regions 160-218 and 743-854.

This sample's time point label indicates: baseline before first vaccination. Vaccinee samples were obtained from the UK trials COV001 and COV002, which included a single-blind randomized controlled phase 2/3 trial of AZD1222 (ChAdOx1 nCoV-19) in healthy adults. For TCRbeta chain sequencing, PBMC samples were collected from trial participants at day 0 and at day 28 after the second dose. The CDR3 regions of human TCRbeta chains were analyzed by immunosequencing. Regarding the original processing steps: Repertoire TCRs were matched against a reference library of SARS-CoV-2-specific TCRs generated with the MIRA antigen-specificity platform. Breadth meant the fraction of unique TCRs that were SARS-CoV-2-associated, whereas depth meant the fraction of total T cells that were SARS-CoV-2-associated. Using the MIRA data, each spike-specific TCR was assigned both to the spike region to which the TCR was reactive and to a CD4 or CD8 class. Log10-transformed breadth and depth values were compared by one-way ANOVA with Sidak's multiple comparisons tests. In its TCRdb copy, this immuneACCESS table keeps in-frame sequences only and misses some clones. Where compared with another copy, unresolved V genes explain less than half of these, and the others have no known cause. That table is the source of V, J and clone size, and D and trimming were worked out from the DNA. This sample comprises approximately 180,000 clones, about 89% of them detected only once. The ten largest account for 1.6% of the sample.

The CDR3 sequence holds 19 residues, the cysteine and phenylalanine included. The sequence is cut down to CDR3 DNA, 57 bases in frame from base 1. Via the germline V gene, CDR1 is MNHEY and CDR2 SVGEGT. Germline trimming amounts to 0 bases on V and 0 bases on J, with 11 as the count of junction bases outside the gene matches. About this clone itself: This receptor's antigen is unknown. It has no much larger one-base neighbor in the sample; base qualities were not kept.

The chain uses TRBV6-2 or TRBV6-3 and TRBJ2-3, with TRBD2 identical over 8 junction bases. This clonotype was sampled from an adult in good health. Sequences were derived from peripheral blood, sampled on day 0 of AZD1222 vaccination. The nucleotide sequence reads as follows: TGTGCCAGCAGTTACTCGGAGGGAGCGACTAGCGTTAGCACAGATACGCAGTATTTT. Its protein product is CASSYSEGATSVSTDTQYF.